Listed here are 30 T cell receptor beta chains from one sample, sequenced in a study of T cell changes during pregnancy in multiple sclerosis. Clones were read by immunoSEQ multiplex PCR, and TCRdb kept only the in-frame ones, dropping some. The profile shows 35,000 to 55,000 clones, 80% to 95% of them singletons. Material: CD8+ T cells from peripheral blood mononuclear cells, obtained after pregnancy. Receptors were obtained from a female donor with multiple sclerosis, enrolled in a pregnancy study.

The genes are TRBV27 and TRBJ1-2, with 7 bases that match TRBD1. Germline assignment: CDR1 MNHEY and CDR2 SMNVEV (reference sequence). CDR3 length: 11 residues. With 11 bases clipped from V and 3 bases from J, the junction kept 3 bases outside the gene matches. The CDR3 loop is CAAGGYYGYTF. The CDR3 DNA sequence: TGTGCCGCAGGGGGGTACTATGGCTACACCTTC.

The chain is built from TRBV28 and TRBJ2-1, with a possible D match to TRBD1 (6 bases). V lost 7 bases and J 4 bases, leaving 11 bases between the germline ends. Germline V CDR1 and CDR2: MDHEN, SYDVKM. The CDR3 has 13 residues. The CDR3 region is CASTSGQYNEQFF. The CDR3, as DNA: TGTGCCAGCACGTCCGGACAGTACAATGAGCAGTTCTTC.

In nucleotides, the CDR3 is TGCAGCGCTGACAGGGTCCCCAATGAGCAGTTCTTC. It codes for CSADRVPNEQFF. V is TRBV29-1 and J is TRBJ2-1; TRBD1 agrees at 7 bases. J lost 6 bases, V lost 7 bases, and 6 bases had no gene match. The CDR3 spans 12 residues. The germline V gene has CDR1 SQVTM and CDR2 ANQGSEA.

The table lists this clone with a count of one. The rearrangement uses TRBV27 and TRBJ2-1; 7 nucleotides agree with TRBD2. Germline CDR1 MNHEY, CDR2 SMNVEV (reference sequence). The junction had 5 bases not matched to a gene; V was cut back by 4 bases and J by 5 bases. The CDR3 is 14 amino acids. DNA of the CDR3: TGTGCCAGCAGTTGGGGGGGTCTCGACAATGAGCAGTTCTTC. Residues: CASSWGGLDNEQFF.

DNA for the CDR3: TGTGCCAGCAGCGAGGTAGCGGGAGGGCCGACAGATACGCAGTATTTT. Translating it yields CASSEVAGGPTDTQYF. The rearrangement joins TRBV9 to TRBJ2-3, with 11 bases lining up with TRBD2. The V gene's germline CDR1 is SGDLS and CDR2 YYNGEE. This CDR3 spans 16 amino acids. With 3 bases clipped from V and 3 bases from J, the junction kept 6 bases outside the gene matches.

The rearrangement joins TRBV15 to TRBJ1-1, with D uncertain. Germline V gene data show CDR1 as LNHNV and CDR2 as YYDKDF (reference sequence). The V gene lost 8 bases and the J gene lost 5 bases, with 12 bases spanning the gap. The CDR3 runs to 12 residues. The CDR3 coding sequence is TGTGCCACCCGACCCGGGAGTACTGAAGCTTTCTTT. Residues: CATRPGSTEAFF.

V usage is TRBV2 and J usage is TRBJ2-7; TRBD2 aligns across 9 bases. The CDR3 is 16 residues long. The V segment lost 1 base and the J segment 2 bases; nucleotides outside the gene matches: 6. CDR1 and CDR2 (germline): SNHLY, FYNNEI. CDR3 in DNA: TGTGCCAGCAGTGAAGTAGCGGGGGCGAACCCCTACGAGCAGTACTTC. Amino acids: CASSEVAGANPYEQYF.

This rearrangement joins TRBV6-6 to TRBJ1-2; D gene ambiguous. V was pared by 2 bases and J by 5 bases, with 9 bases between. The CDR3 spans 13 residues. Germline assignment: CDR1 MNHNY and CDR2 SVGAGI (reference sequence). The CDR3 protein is CASSYASGYGYTF. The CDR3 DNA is TGTGCCAGCAGTTACGCTTCGGGATATGGCTACACCTTC.

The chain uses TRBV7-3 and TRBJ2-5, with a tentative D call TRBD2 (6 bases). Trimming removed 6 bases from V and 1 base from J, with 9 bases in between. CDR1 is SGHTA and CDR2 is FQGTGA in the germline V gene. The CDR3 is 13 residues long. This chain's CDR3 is CASSSGVQETQYF. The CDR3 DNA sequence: TGTGCCAGCAGTTCGGGGGTCCAAGAGACCCAGTACTTC.

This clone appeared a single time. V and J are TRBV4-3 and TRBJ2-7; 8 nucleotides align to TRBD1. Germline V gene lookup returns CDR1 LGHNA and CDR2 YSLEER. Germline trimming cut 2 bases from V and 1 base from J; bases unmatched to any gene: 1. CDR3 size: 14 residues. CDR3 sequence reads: CASSQQGASYEQYF. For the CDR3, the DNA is TGCGCCAGCAGCCAACAGGGGGCTTCCTACGAGCAGTACTTC.

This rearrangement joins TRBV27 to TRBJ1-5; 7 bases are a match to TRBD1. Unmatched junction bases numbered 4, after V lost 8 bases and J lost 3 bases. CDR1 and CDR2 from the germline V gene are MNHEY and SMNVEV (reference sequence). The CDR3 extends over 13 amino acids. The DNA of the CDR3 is TGTGCCAGCCAGGGACAGATCAATCAGCCCCAGCATTTT. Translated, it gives CASQGQINQPQHF.

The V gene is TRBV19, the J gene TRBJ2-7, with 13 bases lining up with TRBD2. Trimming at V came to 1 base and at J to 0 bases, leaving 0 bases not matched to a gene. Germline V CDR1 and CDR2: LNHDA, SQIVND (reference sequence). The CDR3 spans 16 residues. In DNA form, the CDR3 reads TGTGCCAGTAGTATAGGGACTAGCGGGAGCTCCTACGAGCAGTACTTC. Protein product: CASSIGTSGSSYEQYF.

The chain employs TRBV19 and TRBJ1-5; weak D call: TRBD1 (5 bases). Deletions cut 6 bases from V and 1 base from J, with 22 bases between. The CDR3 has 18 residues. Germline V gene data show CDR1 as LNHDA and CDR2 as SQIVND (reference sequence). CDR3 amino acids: CASSDPPGREESNQPQHF. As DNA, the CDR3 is TGTGCCAGTAGCGATCCCCCGGGCAGGGAGGAGAGCAATCAGCCCCAGCATTTT.

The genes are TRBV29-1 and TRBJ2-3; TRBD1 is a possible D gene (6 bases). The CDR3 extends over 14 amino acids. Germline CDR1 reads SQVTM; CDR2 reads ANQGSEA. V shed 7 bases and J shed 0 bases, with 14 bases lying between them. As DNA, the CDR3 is TGCAGCGGTGGGACACCCGGTAGCACAGATACGCAGTATTTT. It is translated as CSGGTPGSTDTQYF.

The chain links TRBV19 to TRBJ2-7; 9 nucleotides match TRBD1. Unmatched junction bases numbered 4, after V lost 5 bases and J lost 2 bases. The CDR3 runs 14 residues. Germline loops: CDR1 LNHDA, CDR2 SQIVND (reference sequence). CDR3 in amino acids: CASSVGQGPYEQYF. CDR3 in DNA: TGTGCCAGTAGTGTCGGACAGGGGCCCTACGAGCAGTACTTC.

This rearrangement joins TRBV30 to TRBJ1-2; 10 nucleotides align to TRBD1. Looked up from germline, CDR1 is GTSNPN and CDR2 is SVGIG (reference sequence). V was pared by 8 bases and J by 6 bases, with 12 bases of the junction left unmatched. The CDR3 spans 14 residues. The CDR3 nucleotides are TGTGCCACCCAACGGACAGGGGGGACGGATGGCTACACCTTC. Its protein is CATQRTGGTDGYTF.

CDR3 nucleotides: TGCGCCAGCAGCTCCGCGGGAGGGGGCGAGACTGAAGCTTTCTTT. Amino acid sequence: CASSSAGGGETEAFF. The genes are TRBV4-1 and TRBJ1-1; TRBD1 agrees at 7 bases. The CDR3 extends over 15 amino acids. With 5 bases clipped from V and 5 bases from J, the junction kept 11 bases outside the gene matches. The germline gives CDR1 MGHRA, CDR2 YSYEKL.

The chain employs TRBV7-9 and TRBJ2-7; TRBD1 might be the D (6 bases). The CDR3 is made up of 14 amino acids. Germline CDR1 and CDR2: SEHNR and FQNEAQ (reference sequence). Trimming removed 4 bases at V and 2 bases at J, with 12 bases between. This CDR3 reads CASSSSGQPYEQYF. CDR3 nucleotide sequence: TGTGCCAGCAGCTCCTCAGGACAGCCCTACGAGCAGTACTTC.

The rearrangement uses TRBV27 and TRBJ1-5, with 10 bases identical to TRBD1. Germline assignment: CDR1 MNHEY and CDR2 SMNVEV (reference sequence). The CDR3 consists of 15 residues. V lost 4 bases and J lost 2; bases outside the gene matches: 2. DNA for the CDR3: TGTGCCAGCAGTTATGGGACAGGGGGCAATCAGCCCCAGCATTTT. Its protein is CASSYGTGGNQPQHF.

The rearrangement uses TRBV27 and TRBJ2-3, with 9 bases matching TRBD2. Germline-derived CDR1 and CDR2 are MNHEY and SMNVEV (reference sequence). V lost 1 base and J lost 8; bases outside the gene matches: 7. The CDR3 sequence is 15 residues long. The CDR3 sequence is CASSLFSGRHGTQYF. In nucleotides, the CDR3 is TGTGCCAGCAGTTTATTCAGCGGGAGGCACGGTACGCAGTATTTT.

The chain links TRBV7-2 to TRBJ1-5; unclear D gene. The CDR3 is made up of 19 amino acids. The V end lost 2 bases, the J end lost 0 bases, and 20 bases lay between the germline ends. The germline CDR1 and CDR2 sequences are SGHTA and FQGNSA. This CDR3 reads CASSLFEAPDPYSNQPQHF. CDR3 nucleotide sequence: TGTGCCAGCAGCTTATTTGAGGCCCCCGACCCCTATAGCAATCAGCCCCAGCATTTT.

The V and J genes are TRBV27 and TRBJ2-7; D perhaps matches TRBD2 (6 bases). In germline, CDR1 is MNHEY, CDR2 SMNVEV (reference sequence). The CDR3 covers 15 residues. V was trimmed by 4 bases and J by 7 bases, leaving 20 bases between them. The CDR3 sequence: CASSSQGLDGWEQYF. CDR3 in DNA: TGTGCCAGCAGTTCCCAGGGACTTGATGGTTGGGAGCAGTACTTC.

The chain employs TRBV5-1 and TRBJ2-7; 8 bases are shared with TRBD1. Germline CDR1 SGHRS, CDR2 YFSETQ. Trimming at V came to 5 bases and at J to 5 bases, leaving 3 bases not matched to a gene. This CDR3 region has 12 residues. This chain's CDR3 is CASRGQADEQYF. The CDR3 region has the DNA TGCGCCAGCAGGGGACAGGCCGACGAGCAGTACTTC.

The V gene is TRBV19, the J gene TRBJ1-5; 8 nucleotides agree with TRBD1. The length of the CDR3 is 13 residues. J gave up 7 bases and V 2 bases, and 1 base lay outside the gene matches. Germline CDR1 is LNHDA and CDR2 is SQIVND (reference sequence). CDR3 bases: TGTGCCAGTAGTATACAGGGGGCACAGCCCCAGCATTTT. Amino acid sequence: CASSIQGAQPQHF. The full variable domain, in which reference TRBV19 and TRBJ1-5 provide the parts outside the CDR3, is DGGITQSPKYLFRKEGQNVTLSCEQNLNHDAMYWYRQDPGQGLRLIYYSQIVNDFQKGDIAEGYSVSREKKESFPLTVTSAQKNPTAFYLCASSIQGAQPQHFGDGTRLSIL.

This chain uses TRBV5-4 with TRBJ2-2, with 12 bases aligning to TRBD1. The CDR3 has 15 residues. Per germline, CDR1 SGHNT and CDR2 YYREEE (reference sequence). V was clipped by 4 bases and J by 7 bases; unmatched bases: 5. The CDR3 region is CASSTGTGGFGELFF. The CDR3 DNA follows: TGTGCCAGCAGCACCGGGACAGGGGGCTTCGGGGAGCTGTTTTTT.

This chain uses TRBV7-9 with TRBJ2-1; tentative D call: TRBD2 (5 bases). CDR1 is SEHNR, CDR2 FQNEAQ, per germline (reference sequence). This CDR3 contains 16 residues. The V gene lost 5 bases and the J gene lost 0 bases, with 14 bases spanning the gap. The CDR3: CASSPPGLPSYNEQFF. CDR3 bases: TGTGCCAGCAGCCCCCCCGGACTCCCCTCCTACAATGAGCAGTTCTTC.

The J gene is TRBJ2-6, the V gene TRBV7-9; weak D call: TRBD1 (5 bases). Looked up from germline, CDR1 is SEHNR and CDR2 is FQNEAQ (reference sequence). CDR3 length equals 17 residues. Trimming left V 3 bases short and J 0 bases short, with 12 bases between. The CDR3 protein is CASSFIGHDSGANVLTF. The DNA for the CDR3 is TGTGCCAGCAGCTTCATCGGACATGACTCTGGGGCCAACGTCCTGACTTTC.

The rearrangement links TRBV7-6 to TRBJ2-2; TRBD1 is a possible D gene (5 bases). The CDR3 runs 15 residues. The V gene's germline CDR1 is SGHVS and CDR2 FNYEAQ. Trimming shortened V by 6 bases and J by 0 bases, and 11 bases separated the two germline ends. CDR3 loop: CASRDDSANTGELFF. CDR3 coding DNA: TGTGCCAGCAGAGATGACAGCGCGAACACCGGGGAGCTGTTTTTT.

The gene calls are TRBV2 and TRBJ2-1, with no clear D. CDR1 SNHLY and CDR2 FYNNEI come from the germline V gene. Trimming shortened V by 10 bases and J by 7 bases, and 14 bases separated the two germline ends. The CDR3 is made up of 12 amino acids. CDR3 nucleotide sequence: TGTGCCACCCTCGGTGAGGCTAATGAGCAGTTCTTC. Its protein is CATLGEANEQFF.

The CDR3 nucleotides are TGTGCCAGCAGCCGGACTAGCGGGGCCTCCTACGAGCAGTACTTC. Translation gives CASSRTSGASYEQYF. The V gene is TRBV7-9, the J gene TRBJ2-7, with 12 bases identical to TRBD2. The V segment lost 5 bases and the J segment 0 bases; nucleotides outside the gene matches: 2. The germline CDR1 and CDR2 sequences are SEHNR and FQNEAQ (reference sequence). This CDR3 contains 15 residues.